One and the same sample provided the 11 T cell receptor beta chains below, sequenced in a study of cytomegalovirus exposure and HLA in healthy donors. 13 Jbeta primers and 60 Vbeta primers were used for the PCR. TCRdb keeps only in-frame clones here, not all; method: immunoSEQ multiplex PCR. The table lists some 60,000 clones, approximately 80% of them singletons, with 6% in the top ten. The sequencing sample was made of PBMCs. These receptors all stem from a male donor in good health and CMV-seronegative.

This clone was seen just once. The CDR3: CASSDRETYGYTF. As DNA, the CDR3 is TGTGCCAGCTCAGACAGGGAAACCTATGGCTACACCTTC. V is TRBV18 and J is TRBJ1-2, with 7 bases identical to TRBD1. Germline V CDR1 and CDR2: KGHSH, LQKENI. Germline trimming cut 5 bases from V and 4 bases from J; bases unmatched to any gene: 4. There are 13 residues in the CDR3. Combining the CDR3 with reference TRBV18 and TRBJ1-2 gives the whole variable domain NAGVMQNPRHLVRRRGQEARLRCSPMKGHSHVYWYRQLPEEGLKFMVYLQKENIIDESGMPKERFSAEFPKEGPSILRIQQVVRGDSAAYFCASSDRETYGYTFGSGTRLTVV.

The gene calls are TRBV5-1 and TRBJ1-2; a weak D match, TRBD1 (5 bases). This CDR3 region has 11 residues. Trimming pared 5 bases from V and 8 bases from J, leaving 10 bases between. From germline, CDR1 is SGHRS and CDR2 YFSETQ. CDR3 region: CASSRGGGYTF. Here the CDR3 DNA reads TGCGCCAGCAGTCGGGGGGGAGGCTACACCTTC.

The chain carries TRBV6-5 and TRBJ2-7; 9 bases line up with TRBD1. In germline, CDR1 is MNHEY, CDR2 SVGAGI. Germline trimming cut 4 bases from V and 5 bases from J; bases unmatched to any gene: 9. The CDR3 runs to 15 residues. The CDR3 nucleotides are TGTGCCAGCAGTTCACTCACCGGACAGGGGAACGAGCAGTACTTC. The encoded protein is CASSSLTGQGNEQYF.

The V gene is TRBV15, the J gene TRBJ1-2; 8 bases are a match to TRBD1. Looked up from germline, CDR1 is LNHNV and CDR2 is YYDKDF (reference sequence). There are 15 residues in the CDR3. Losses at the gene ends were 0 bases for V and 2 bases for J; bases not matched to a gene: 2. CDR3 sequence: CATSRDRQGNYGYTF. In DNA, the CDR3 is TGTGCCACCAGCAGAGATCGACAGGGGAACTATGGCTACACCTTC.

As DNA, the CDR3 is TGTGCCAGCAGCTTAGAAGGGACATCATATAGCAATCAGCCCCAGCATTTT. Protein: CASSLEGTSYSNQPQHF. The rearrangement joins TRBV7-9 to TRBJ1-5, with a weak D call TRBD1 (6 bases). The CDR3 is 17 amino acids. Trimming stripped 1 base from V and 0 bases from J, with 13 bases between. Per germline, CDR1 SEHNR and CDR2 FQNEAQ (reference sequence).

This clone was found once. The chain couples TRBV7-2 to TRBJ2-4; D is possibly TRBD2 (7 bases). CDR1 is SGHTA, CDR2 FQGNSA, per germline. The V end was cut by 2 bases, the J end by 5 bases, with 13 bases between. The CDR3 sequence is 15 residues long. CDR3 loop: CASSLSGGDENIQYF. CDR3 in DNA: TGTGCCAGCAGCTTATCGGGGGGCGACGAAAACATTCAGTACTTC.

The chain joins TRBV30 to TRBJ1-3; 8 bases agree with TRBD1. Unmatched junction bases numbered 5, after V lost 1 base and J lost 0 bases. The germline V gene encodes CDR1 GTSNPN and CDR2 SVGIG (reference sequence). CDR3 length: 16 amino acids. Written as DNA, the CDR3 is TGTGCCTGGAGTGGGGACAGGAGCTTCTCTGGAAACACCATATATTTT. Its translation: CAWSGDRSFSGNTIYF.

The rearrangement uses TRBV27 and TRBJ2-1; 10 bases are shared with TRBD1. The CDR3 consists of 12 residues. J lost 15 bases, V lost 5 bases, and 7 bases had no gene match. Germline values: CDR1 MNHEY, CDR2 SMNVEV (reference sequence). CDR3 amino acids: CASSGQGEGWFF. CDR3 nucleotide sequence: TGTGCCAGCAGTGGACAGGGGGAGGGGTGGTTCTTC.

The J gene is TRBJ1-2, the V gene TRBV6-5, with 8 bases that match TRBD1. The V gene's germline CDR1 is MNHEY and CDR2 SVGAGI. The J segment lost 5 bases and the V segment lost 7 bases, leaving 3 bases of the junction unmatched. The CDR3 runs to 12 residues. CDR3: CASNDRGYGYTF. Here the CDR3 DNA reads TGTGCCAGCAATGACAGGGGTTATGGCTACACCTTC.

This clone was found a few times. One end of the junction does not line up with germline, which may come from a read error. The V gene is TRBV7-9, the J gene TRBJ1-2; 9 nucleotides align to TRBD1. This CDR3 contains 13 residues. Germline V gene data show CDR1 as SEHNR and CDR2 as FQNEAQ (reference sequence). The CDR3 reads CASSLGTGQGYTF. The CDR3 bases are TGTGCCAGCAGTTTAGGGACAGGGCAAGGCTACACCTTC.

This chain uses TRBV10-3 with TRBJ1-1; a possible D gene is TRBD1 (6 bases). Germline V lookup: CDR1 ENHRY, CDR2 SYGVKD. V lost 4 bases, J lost 6 bases, and 12 bases lay in between. The CDR3 is made up of 13 amino acids. The CDR3 region has the DNA TGTGCCATCAGTGTCGGGGGGGGCGCTGAAGCTTTCTTT. As protein: CAISVGGGAEAFF.